These T cell receptor beta chains were read from a single sample in a study of T cell responses to AZD1222 COVID-19 vaccine. Clones were sequenced by immunoSEQ multiplex PCR, and TCRdb holds only the in-frame ones, with some missing. The data show around 110,000 clones, roughly 92% seen once. Sample: peripheral blood, taken 28 days after the second AZD1222 dose. These receptors were collected from an adult who received the AZD1222 COVID-19 vaccine. The CDR3 runs from the conserved cysteine through the conserved F or W. A D gene is named only where the DNA matches it firmly. Expanded clones are given a class, and other clones once, few, many or no size at all.

D gene,J gene,clone size,V gene,CDR3 protein,CDR3 DNA
-,TRBJ2-7,-,TRBV2,CASSDGASPRGEQYF,TGTGCCAGCAGTGATGGGGCATCTCCTCGGGGGGAGCAGTACTTC
-,TRBJ2-5,-,TRBV5-4,CASSSPHQETQYF,TGTGCCAGCAGCTCCCCCCACCAAGAGACCCAGTACTTC
TRBD1,TRBJ2-7,-,TRBV9,CASSGGFRDRVNEQYF,TGTGCCAGCAGCGGCGGGTTCCGGGACAGGGTCAACGAGCAGTACTTC
TRBD2,TRBJ2-1,-,TRBV2,CASSEPTGGNYNEQFF,TGTGCCAGCAGTGAACCCACGGGGGGAAACTACAATGAGCAGTTCTTC
-,TRBJ1-6,-,TRBV5-5,CASSLGGLSYNSPLHF,TGTGCCAGCAGCTTGGGGGGGCTCTCCTATAATTCACCCCTCCACTTT
TRBD1,TRBJ1-1,once,TRBV30,CAWSVQGRGVAFF,TGTGCCTGGAGTGTACAGGGCAGGGGGGTGGCTTTCTTT
-,TRBJ2-1,-,TRBV6-5,CASSYERSNEQFF,TGTGCCAGCAGTTACGAAAGGTCCAATGAGCAGTTCTTC
TRBD1,TRBJ2-7,-,TRBV29-1,CSVLTGGNEQYF,TGCAGCGTTCTGACAGGGGGAAACGAGCAGTACTTC
TRBD2,TRBJ2-7,-,TRBV19,CASSGRDLYEQYF,TGTGCCAGTAGCGGGAGGGACCTTTACGAGCAGTACTTC
-,TRBJ1-5,-,TRBV23-1,CASTQPGVGRGDQPQHF,TGCGCCAGCACCCAACCCGGGGTGGGGAGGGGGGATCAGCCCCAGCATTTT
TRBD1,TRBJ1-4,-,TRBV28,CASSLQGVTNEKLFF,TGTGCCAGCAGTCTTCAGGGGGTGACTAATGAAAAACTGTTTTTT
-,TRBJ2-2,-,TRBV9,CASSPGHNTGELFF,TGTGCCAGCAGCCCGGGACACAACACCGGGGAGCTGTTTTTT
-,TRBJ1-3,-,TRBV7-2,CASSTLQELTGNTIYF,TGTGCCAGCTCAACCTTACAGGAGCTTACTGGAAACACCATATATTTT
-,TRBJ1-5,-,TRBV19,CASSMEDNQPQHF,TGTGCCAGTAGTATGGAGGACAATCAGCCCCAGCATTTT
-,TRBJ1-4,-,TRBV15,CATSGSTNEKLFF,TGTGCCACCAGCGGATCCACTAATGAAAAACTGTTTTTT
-,TRBJ1-3,-,TRBV19,CATSLESGTSGNTIYF,TGTGCCACCTCGCTAGAGTCCGGGACAAGTGGAAACACCATATATTTT
TRBD1,TRBJ2-1,-,TRBV18,CASSTPGQYNEQFF,TGTGCCAGCTCTACACCGGGACAGTACAATGAGCAGTTCTTC